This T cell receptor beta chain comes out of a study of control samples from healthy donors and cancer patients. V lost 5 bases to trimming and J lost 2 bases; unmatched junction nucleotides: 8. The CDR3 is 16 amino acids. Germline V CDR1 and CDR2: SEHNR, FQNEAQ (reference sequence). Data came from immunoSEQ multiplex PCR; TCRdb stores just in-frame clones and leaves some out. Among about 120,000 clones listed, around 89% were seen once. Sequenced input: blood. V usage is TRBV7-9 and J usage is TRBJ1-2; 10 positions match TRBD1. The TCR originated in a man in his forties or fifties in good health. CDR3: CASSLRTGGSNYGYTF. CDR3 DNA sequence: TGTGCCAGCAGCCTCAGGACAGGGGGAAGCAACTATGGCTACACCTTC. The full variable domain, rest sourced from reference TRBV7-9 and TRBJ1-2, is DTGVSQNPRHKITKRGQNVTFRCDPISEHNRLYWYRQTLGQGPEFLTYFQNEAQLEKSRLLSDRFSAERPKGSFSTLEIQRTEQGDSAMYLCASSLRTGGSNYGYTFGSGTRLTVV.